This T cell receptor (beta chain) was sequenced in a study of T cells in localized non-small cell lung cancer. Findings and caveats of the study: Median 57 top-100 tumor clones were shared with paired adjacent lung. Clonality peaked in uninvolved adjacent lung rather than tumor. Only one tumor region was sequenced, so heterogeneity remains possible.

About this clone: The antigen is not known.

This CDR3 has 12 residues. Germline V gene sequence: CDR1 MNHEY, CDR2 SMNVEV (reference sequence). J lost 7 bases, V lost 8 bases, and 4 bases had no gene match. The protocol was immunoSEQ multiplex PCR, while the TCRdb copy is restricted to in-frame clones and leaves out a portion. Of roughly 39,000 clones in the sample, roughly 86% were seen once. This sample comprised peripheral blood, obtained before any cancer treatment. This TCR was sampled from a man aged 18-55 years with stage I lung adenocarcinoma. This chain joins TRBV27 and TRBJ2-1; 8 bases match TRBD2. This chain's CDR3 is CASLGGENEQFF. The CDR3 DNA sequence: TGTGCCAGCCTCGGGGGGGAGAATGAGCAGTTCTTC.